The rows below give T cell receptor beta chains drawn from one sample of a study of blood T cell repertoires in COVID-19. Sequenced by immunoSEQ multiplex PCR; TCRdb stores in-frame clones only, minus some. The sample holds approximately 110,000 clones, 85% to 90% seen once. The source material was peripheral blood. These receptors all stem from a human donor in a cohort sampled during active COVID-19. CDR3s include the opening cysteine and the closing phenylalanine or tryptophan. A D gene is named only where the DNA matches it firmly. Clone sizes are given selectively: once, few, many, or a class where the clone is expanded.

D	V	size	length	J	DNA	CDR3
NA	TRBV15	once	15	TRBJ1-1	TGTGCCACCAGCTTTCGACTAGGCGTCGGTATTGAAGCTTTCTTT	CATSFRLGVGIEAFF
NA	TRBV5-4	NA	14	TRBJ2-3	TGTGCCAGCAGCCAATCCTACCGGTCATATACGCAGTATTTT	CASSQSYRSYTQYF
TRBD2	TRBV24-1	NA	17	TRBJ2-1	TGTGCCACCAGTGATGGACTAGCGGGGGGGCCGTACAATGAGCAGTTCTTC	CATSDGLAGGPYNEQFF
NA	TRBV5-1	NA	15	TRBJ2-5	TGCGCCAGCAGCTTGTTGGCGACAGGCCAAGAGACCCAGTACTTC	CASSLLATGQETQYF
TRBD1	TRBV9	NA	15	TRBJ2-7	TGTGCCAGCAGCCCCGGGACAGCCTTATTCTACGAGCAGTACTTC	CASSPGTALFYEQYF
NA	TRBV5-8	NA	14	TRBJ1-2	TGTGCCAGCAGCTTGGAGGGCAGGGCCTATGGCTACACCTTC	CASSLEGRAYGYTF
NA	TRBV7-9	NA	13	TRBJ2-7	TGTGCCAGCAGCTTGGGGCCTTACTACGAGCAGTACTTC	CASSLGPYYEQYF
TRBD2	TRBV29-1	NA	11	TRBJ2-7	TGCAGCGCCAGGGACTATTACGAGCAGTACTTC	CSARDYYEQYF
NA	TRBV11-2	NA	13	TRBJ2-5	TGTGCCAGCAGCTCAAGGAGTTCGGAGACCCAGTACTTC	CASSSRSSETQYF
TRBD1	TRBV28	NA	14	TRBJ1-2	TGTGCCAGCAGTGGGGACAGGGGCCTCTATGGCTACACCTTC	CASSGDRGLYGYTF
NA	TRBV5-6	once	15	TRBJ1-5	TGTGCCAGCAGCTTGGCCAGGGGAGGCAATCAGCCCCAGCATTTT	CASSLARGGNQPQHF
TRBD1	TRBV6-9	NA	17	TRBJ1-5	TGTGCCAGCCACACGGACAGGTTACGGGAGACTGCGGGGCCCCAGCATTTT	CASHTDRLRETAGPQHF
NA	TRBV4-1	NA	16	TRBJ2-6	TGCGCCAGCAGCTTACGCTCAGGGGCAGGGGCCAACGTCCTGACTTTC	CASSLRSGAGANVLTF
NA	TRBV9	NA	13	TRBJ2-3	TGTGCCAGCAGCGTAGTATTCGGAGATACGCAGTATTTT	CASSVVFGDTQYF
NA	TRBV7-2	once	18	TRBJ2-2	TGTGCCAGCAGCCTTCGATCCGGGCAGGGGCGCAGCACCGGGGAGCTGTTTTTT	CASSLRSGQGRSTGELFF
TRBD2	TRBV4-2	NA	18	TRBJ2-2	TGTGCCAGCAGCCAAGATGGCGCTAGCGGGGCGAACACCGGGGAGCTGTTTTTT	CASSQDGASGANTGELFF
NA	TRBV15	NA	20	TRBJ1-6	TGTGCCACCAGCAGAGATTTCAGGTCGAAGCTTGCGAGTTATAATTCACCCCTCCACTTT	CATSRDFRSKLASYNSPLHF
TRBD2	TRBV6-1	NA	15	TRBJ2-1	TGTGCCAGCAGTGAGGAGGGACTAGCGGACAATGAGCAGTTCTTC	CASSEEGLADNEQFF
TRBD1	TRBV5-6	NA	13	TRBJ1-2	TGTGCCAGCAGCCAGGACAGGAACTATGGCTACACCTTC	CASSQDRNYGYTF
NA	TRBV12-5	NA	15	TRBJ2-2	TGTGCTAGTGCCCCGGGACAAGCGAACACCGGGGAGCTGTTTTTT	CASAPGQANTGELFF
NA	TRBV5-8	NA	15	TRBJ2-7	TGTGCCAGCAGCTTGGTTGGGACACCCGCCTACGAGCAGTACTTC	CASSLVGTPAYEQYF
TRBD1	TRBV6-5	NA	15	TRBJ1-4	TGTGCCAGCAGGAGGACAGGGGCCGTTGATGAAAAACTGTTTTTT	CASRRTGAVDEKLFF
TRBD2	TRBV5-1	NA	16	TRBJ2-1	TGCGCCAGCAGCTCTGGGACTAGCGGGAGTTACAATGAGCAGTTCTTC	CASSSGTSGSYNEQFF
TRBD1	TRBV12-3/TRBV12-4	NA	13	TRBJ1-2	TGTGCCAGCAGACAAAGGGGGCCCCGGGGCTACACCTTC	CASRQRGPRGYTF
NA	TRBV24-1	NA	14	TRBJ2-3	TGTGCCACCAGTGATCCAGGGGGCACAGATACGCAGTATTTT	CATSDPGGTDTQYF